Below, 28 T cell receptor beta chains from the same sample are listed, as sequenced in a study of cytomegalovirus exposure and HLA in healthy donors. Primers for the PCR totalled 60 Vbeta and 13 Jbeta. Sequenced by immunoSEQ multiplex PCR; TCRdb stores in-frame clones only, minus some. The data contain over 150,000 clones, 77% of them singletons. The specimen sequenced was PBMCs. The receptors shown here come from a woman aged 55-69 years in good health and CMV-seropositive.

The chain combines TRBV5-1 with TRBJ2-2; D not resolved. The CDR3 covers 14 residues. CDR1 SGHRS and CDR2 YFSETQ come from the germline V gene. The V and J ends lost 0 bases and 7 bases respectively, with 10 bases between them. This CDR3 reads CASSLGPADGELFF. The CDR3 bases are TGCGCCAGCAGCTTGGGGCCCGCGGACGGGGAGCTGTTTTTT.

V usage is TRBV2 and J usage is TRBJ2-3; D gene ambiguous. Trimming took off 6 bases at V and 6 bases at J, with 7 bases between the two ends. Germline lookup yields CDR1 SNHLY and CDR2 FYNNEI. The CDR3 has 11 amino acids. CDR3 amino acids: CASSPSDTQYF. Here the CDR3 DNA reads TGTGCCAGCAGCCCGTCGGATACGCAGTATTTT.

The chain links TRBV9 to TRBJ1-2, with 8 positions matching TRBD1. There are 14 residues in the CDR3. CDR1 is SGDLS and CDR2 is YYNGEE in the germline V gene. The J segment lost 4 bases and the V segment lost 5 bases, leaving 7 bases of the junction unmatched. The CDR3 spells CASSYRGVPYGYTF. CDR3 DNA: TGTGCCAGCAGTTACAGGGGGGTTCCCTATGGCTACACCTTC. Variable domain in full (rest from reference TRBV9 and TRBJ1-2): DSGVTQTPKHLITATGQRVTLRCSPRSGDLSVYWYQQSLDQGLQFLIQYYNGEERAKGNILERFSAQQFPDLHSELNLSSLELGDSALYFCASSYRGVPYGYTFGSGTRLTVV.

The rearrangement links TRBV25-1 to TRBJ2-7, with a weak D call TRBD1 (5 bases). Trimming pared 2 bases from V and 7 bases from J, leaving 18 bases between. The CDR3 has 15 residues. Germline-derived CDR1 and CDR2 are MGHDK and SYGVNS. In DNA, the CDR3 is TGTGCCAGCAGTGAAGAAGGGGCGAGGTTGGAGGAGCAGTACTTC. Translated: CASSEEGARLEEQYF.

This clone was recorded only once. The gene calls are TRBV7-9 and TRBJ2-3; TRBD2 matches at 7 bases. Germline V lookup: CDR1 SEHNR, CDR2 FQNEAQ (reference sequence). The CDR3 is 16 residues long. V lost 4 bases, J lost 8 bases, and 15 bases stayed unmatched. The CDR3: CASSYLAGAASGTQYF. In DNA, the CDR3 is TGTGCCAGCAGCTATTTAGCGGGTGCAGCCTCAGGTACGCAGTATTTT.

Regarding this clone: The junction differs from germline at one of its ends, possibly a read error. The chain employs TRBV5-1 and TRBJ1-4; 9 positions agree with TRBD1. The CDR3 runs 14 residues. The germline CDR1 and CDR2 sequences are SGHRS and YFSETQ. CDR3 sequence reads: CASSWDRENDKLFF. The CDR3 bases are TGCGCCAGCAGCTGGGACAGGGAGAATGACAAACTGTTTTTT.

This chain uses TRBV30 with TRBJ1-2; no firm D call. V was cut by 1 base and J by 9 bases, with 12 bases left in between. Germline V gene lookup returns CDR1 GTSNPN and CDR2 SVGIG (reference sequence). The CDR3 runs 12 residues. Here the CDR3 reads CAWSGVGRSYTF. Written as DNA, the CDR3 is TGTGCCTGGAGTGGAGTCGGGAGGAGCTACACCTTC. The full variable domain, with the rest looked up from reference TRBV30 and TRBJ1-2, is SQTIHQWPATLVQPVGSPLSLECTVEGTSNPNLYWYRQAAGRGLQLLFYSVGIGQISSEVPQNLSASRPQDRQFILSSKKLLLSDSGFYLCAWSGVGRSYTFGSGTRLTVV.

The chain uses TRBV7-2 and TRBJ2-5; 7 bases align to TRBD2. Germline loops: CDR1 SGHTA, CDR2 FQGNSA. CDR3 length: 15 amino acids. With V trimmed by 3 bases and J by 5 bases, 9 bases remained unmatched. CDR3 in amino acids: CASSLGGSIGETQYF. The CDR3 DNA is TGTGCCAGCAGCTTGGGCGGGAGTATCGGGGAGACCCAGTACTTC. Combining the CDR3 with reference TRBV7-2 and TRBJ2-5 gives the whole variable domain GAGVSQSPSNKVTEKGKDVELRCDPISGHTALYWYRQSLGQGLEFLIYFQGNSAPDKSGLPSDRFSAERTGGSVSTLTIQRTQQEDSAVYLCASSLGGSIGETQYFGPGTRLLVL.

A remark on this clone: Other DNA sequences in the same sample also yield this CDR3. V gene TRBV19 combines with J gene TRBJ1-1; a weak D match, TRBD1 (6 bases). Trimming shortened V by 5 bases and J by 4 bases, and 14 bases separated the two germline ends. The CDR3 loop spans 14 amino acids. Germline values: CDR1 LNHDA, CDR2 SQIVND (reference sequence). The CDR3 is CASSPGQGSTEAFF. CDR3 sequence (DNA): TGTGCCAGTAGTCCGGGACAAGGAAGCACTGAAGCTTTCTTT. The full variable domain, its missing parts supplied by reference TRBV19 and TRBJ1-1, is DGGITQSPKYLFRKEGQNVTLSCEQNLNHDAMYWYRQDPGQGLRLIYYSQIVNDFQKGDIAEGYSVSREKKESFPLTVTSAQKNPTAFYLCASSPGQGSTEAFFGQGTRLTVV.

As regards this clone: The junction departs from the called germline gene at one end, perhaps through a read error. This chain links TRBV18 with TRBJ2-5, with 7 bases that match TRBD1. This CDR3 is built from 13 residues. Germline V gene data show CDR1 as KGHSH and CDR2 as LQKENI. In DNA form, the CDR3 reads TGTGCCAGCTCACCACTTAGGGGGCTCCACGAAGACTTC. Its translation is CASSPLRGLHEDF. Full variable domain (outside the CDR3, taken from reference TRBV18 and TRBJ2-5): NAGVMQNPRHLVRRRGQEARLRCSPMKGHSHVYWYRQLPEEGLKFMVYLQKENIIDESGMPKERFSAEFPKEGPSILRIQQVVRGDSAAYFCASSPLRGLHEDFGPGTRLLVL.

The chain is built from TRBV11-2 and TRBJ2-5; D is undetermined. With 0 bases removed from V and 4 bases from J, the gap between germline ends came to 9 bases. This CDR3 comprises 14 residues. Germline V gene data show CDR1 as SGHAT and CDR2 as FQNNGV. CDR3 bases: TGTGCCAGCAGCTTAGAACAATTGGCAGAGACCCAGTACTTC. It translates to CASSLEQLAETQYF.

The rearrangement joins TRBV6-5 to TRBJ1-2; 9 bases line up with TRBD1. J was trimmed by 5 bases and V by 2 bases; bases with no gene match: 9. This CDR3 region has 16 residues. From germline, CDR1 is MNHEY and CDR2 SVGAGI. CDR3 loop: CASSYTQPGQGYGYTF. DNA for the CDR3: TGTGCCAGCAGTTACACCCAACCGGGACAGGGATATGGCTACACCTTC.

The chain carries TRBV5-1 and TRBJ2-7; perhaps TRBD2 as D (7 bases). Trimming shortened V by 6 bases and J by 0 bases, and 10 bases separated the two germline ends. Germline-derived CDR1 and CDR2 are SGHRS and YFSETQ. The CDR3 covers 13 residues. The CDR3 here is CASNAGASYEQYF. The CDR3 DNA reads TGCGCCAGCAACGCGGGGGCCTCCTACGAGCAGTACTTC.

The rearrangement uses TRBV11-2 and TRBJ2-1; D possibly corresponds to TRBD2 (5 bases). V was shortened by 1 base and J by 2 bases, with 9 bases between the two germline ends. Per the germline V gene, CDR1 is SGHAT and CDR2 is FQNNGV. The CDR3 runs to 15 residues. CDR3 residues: CASSLGGSTYNEQFF. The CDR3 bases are TGTGCCAGCAGCTTAGGTGGGAGCACCTACAATGAGCAGTTCTTC.

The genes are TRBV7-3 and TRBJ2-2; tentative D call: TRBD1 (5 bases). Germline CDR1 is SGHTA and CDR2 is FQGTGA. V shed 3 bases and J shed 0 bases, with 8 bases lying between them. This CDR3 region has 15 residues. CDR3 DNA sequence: TGTGCCAGCAGCTTGGACAATGCGAACACCGGGGAGCTGTTTTTT. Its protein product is CASSLDNANTGELFF.

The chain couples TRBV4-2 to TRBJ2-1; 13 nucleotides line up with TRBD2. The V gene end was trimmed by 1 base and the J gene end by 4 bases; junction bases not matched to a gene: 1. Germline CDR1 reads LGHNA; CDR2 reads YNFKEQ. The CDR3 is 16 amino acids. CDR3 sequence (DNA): TGTGCCAGCAGCCAAGTGGGACTAGCGGGATACAATGAGCAGTTCTTC. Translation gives CASSQVGLAGYNEQFF.

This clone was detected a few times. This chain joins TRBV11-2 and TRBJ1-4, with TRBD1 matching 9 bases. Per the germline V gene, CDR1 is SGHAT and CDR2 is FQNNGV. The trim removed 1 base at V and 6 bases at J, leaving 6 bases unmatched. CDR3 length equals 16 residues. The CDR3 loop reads CASSLGNTGGHEKLFF. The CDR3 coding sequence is TGTGCCAGCAGCTTAGGCAATACAGGGGGCCATGAAAAACTGTTTTTT.

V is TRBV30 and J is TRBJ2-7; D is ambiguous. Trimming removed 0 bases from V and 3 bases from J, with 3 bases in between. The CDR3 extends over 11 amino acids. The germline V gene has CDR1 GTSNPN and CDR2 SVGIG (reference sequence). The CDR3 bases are TGTGCCTGGAGTGTACTCTACGAGCAGTACTTC. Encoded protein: CAWSVLYEQYF. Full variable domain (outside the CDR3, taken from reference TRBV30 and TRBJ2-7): SQTIHQWPATLVQPVGSPLSLECTVEGTSNPNLYWYRQAAGRGLQLLFYSVGIGQISSEVPQNLSASRPQDRQFILSSKKLLLSDSGFYLCAWSVLYEQYFGPGTRLTVT.

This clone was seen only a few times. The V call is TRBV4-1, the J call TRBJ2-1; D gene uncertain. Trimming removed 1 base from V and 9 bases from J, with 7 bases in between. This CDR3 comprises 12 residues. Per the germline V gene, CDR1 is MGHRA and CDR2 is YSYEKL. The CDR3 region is CASSQVNSEQFF. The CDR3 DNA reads TGCGCCAGCAGCCAAGTGAACAGTGAGCAGTTCTTC.

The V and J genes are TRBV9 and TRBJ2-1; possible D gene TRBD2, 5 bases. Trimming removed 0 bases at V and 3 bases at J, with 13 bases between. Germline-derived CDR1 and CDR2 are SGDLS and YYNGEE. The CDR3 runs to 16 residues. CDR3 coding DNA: TGTGCCAGCAGCGTAGCGGGAAACCCCTACTACAATGAGCAGTTCTTC. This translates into CASSVAGNPYYNEQFF.

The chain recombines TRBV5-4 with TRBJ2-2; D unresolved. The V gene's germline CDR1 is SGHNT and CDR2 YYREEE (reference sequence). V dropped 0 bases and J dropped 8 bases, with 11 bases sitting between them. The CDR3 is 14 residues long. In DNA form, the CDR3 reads TGTGCCAGCAGCTTGGAGTCTACTATGGGGGAGCTGTTTTTT. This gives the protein CASSLESTMGELFF.

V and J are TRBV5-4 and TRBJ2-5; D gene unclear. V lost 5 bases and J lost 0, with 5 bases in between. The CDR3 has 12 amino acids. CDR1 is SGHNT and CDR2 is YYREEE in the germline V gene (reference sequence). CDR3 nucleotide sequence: TGTGCCAGCAGACGGGACCAAGAGACCCAGTACTTC. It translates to CASRRDQETQYF.

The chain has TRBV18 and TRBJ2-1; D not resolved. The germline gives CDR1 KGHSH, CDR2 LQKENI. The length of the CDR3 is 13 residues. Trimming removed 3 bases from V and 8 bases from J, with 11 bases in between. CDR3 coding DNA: TGTGCCAGCTCACCCGCCTATTACGATGAGCAGTTCTTC. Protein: CASSPAYYDEQFF.

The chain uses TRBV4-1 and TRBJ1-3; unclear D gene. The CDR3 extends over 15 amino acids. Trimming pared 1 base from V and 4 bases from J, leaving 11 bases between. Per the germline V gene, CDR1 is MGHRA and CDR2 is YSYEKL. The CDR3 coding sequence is TGCGCCAGCAGCCAAGTCGGGGTTTCGGGAAACACCATATATTTT. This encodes CASSQVGVSGNTIYF.

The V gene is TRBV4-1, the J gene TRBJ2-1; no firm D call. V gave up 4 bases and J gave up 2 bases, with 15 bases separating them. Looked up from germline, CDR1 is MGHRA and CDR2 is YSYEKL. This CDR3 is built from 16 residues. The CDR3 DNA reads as TGCGCCAGCAGCCGAAGATTGGAAGCGCCCTACAATGAGCAGTTCTTC. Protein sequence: CASSRRLEAPYNEQFF.

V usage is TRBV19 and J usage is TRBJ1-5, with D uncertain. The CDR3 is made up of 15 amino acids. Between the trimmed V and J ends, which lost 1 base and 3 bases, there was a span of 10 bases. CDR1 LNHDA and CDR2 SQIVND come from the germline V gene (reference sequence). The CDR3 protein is CASSIVVGVNQPQHF. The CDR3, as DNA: TGTGCCAGTAGTATAGTGGTCGGGGTCAATCAGCCCCAGCATTTT.

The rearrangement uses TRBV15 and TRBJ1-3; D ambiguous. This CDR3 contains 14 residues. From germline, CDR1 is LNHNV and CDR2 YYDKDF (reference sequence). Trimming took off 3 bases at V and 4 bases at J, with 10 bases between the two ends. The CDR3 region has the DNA TGTGCCACCAGCAGCCCAAATTTGGGAAACACCATATATTTT. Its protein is CATSSPNLGNTIYF.

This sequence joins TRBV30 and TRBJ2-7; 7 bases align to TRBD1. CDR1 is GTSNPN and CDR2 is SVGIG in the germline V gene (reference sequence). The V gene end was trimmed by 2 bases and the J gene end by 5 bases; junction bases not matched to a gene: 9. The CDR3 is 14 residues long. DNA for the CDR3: TGTGCCTGGAGTCCTATTGACAGGGCCCACGAGCAGTACTTC. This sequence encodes CAWSPIDRAHEQYF. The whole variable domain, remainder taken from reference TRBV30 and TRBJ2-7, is SQTIHQWPATLVQPVGSPLSLECTVEGTSNPNLYWYRQAAGRGLQLLFYSVGIGQISSEVPQNLSASRPQDRQFILSSKKLLLSDSGFYLCAWSPIDRAHEQYFGPGTRLTVT.